This T cell receptor beta chain was identified in a study of CD8 T cells in ankylosing spondylitis. Study-wide results and caveats: In reactive arthritis synovial fluid and blood, some motif variants had been reported before. A TCR beta motif of roughly eight highly homologous variants appeared characteristic of ankylosing spondylitis blood. In ankylosing spondylitis patients, matched synovial fluid reportedly showed significant enrichment of disease-linked clones.

Germline CDR1 ENHRY, CDR2 SYGVKD. CDR3 length: 12 residues. V dropped 10 bases and J dropped 8; count of bases not matched to a gene: 8. Each CDR3 protein gets one entry after TCRdb re-called the 5' RACE reads with MiXCR. The repertoire holds about 90,000 distinct CDR3 sequences, with roughly 9% as singletons. Many counts were recorded for this clonotype. Its antigen is not known. Sequenced: blood, either unsorted or a sorted T cell fraction (not recorded which). The TCR was taken from a male donor with ankylosing spondylitis. This chain joins TRBV10-3 and TRBJ2-1; 7 nucleotides agree with TRBD1. DNA for the CDR3: TGTGCCAGCGGTACAGGGGACGATGAGCAGTTCTTC. This translates into CASGTGDDEQFF.